The 29 T cell receptor beta chains listed next were all sequenced from one sample in a study of T-cell reconstitution after alpha-beta-depleted transplantation in children listed by TCRdb under 2016. This specimen's treatment or condition label, interpreted: allogeneic hematopoietic cell transplantation with graft depleted of TCRalphabeta T cells and CD19 B cells. Library preparation used PCR. Sequenced on an Illumina HiSeq 2500. To normalize quantification of the TCRbeta repertoire, the TCR libraries were built with molecular barcoding that relied on unique molecular identifiers. TCRdb reprocessing: public reads trimmed at Q25 with fastp, clones called with MiXCR, in-frame beta chains kept. Here each entry gathers all rows of one CDR3 protein and keeps the most common genes and DNA. The sample contains 150,000 to 200,000 distinct CDR3 sequences, approximately 10% of them found a single time. The ten largest make up about 13% of the sample.

Sequenced here: PBMCs, sampled before TCRalphabeta/CD19-depleted stem cell transplant. These receptors all come from a boy between 2 and 10 years old with acute myeloid leukemia, due to receive a stem cell transplant.

This clonotype was seen ten or more times. The chain employs TRBV5-1 and TRBJ2-5; the match to TRBD2 covers 14 bases. Germline loops: CDR1 SGHRS, CDR2 YFSETQ. CDR3 length equals 19 residues. The junction had 13 bases not matched to a gene; V was cut back by 2 bases and J by 4 bases. The CDR3 bases are TGCGCCAGCAGCTTCGGCGGATCCGGACTAGCGGGAGGACGAGAGACCCAGTACTTC. It is translated as CASSFGGSGLAGGRETQYF.

This clonotype was detected many times. This chain joins TRBV10-2 and TRBJ2-5; D not certain. Germline V CDR1 and CDR2: WSHSY, SAAADI. V lost 8 bases and J lost 4, with 14 bases in between. The CDR3 consists of 13 residues. The CDR3 loop reads CASVLGWGETQYF. In nucleotides, the CDR3 is TGCGCCAGCGTACTCGGGTGGGGAGAGACCCAGTACTTC.

This clonotype has a count of ten or more. The chain has TRBV12-3 or TRBV12-4 and TRBJ2-1; D tentatively reads TRBD1 or TRBD2 (5 bases each). V lost 6 bases and J 9 bases, leaving 18 bases between the germline ends. This CDR3 region has 14 residues. CDR3 DNA: TGTGCCAGCAGCCCCGGGACCGTCAGCGGTGAGCAGTTCTTC. Its translation: CASSPGTVSGEQFF.

In this sample, this clonotype turned up many times. This chain joins TRBV5-8 and TRBJ1-5; 7 bases line up with TRBD1. Trimming cost V 3 bases and J 4 bases; bases outside gene matches: 13. Germline CDR1 reads SGHTS; CDR2 reads YDEGEE. This CDR3 has 17 amino acids. This CDR3 reads CASSSGQAVLRNQPQHF. For the CDR3, the DNA is TGTGCCAGCAGCTCCGGACAGGCCGTTTTAAGGAATCAGCCCCAGCATTTT.

This clonotype was seen a few times. This chain connects TRBV6-1 to TRBJ2-3; no reliable D call. The CDR3 totals 14 residues. The germline V and J ends were trimmed by 1 base and 6 bases, with 11 bases remaining between them. CDR1 MNHNS and CDR2 SASEGT come from the germline V gene. CDR3 nucleotide sequence: TGTGCCAGCAGTGAAGAGATTTCGACCGATACGCAGTATTTT. It codes for CASSEEISTDTQYF.

Turning to this clonotype: This clone may be a read error of a much larger clone one base away. The chain employs TRBV20-1 and TRBJ1-2; D is perhaps TRBD1 (5 bases). Germline loops: CDR1 DFQATT, CDR2 SNEGSKA (reference sequence). The ends were cut back, 0 bases at V and 11 bases at J, with 13 bases in the middle. The CDR3 is 12 amino acids. DNA for the CDR3: TGCAGTGCTAGAGATTTCAGGGAGTTATACACCTTC. Translating it yields CSARDFRELYTF.

This clonotype came up many times. J is TRBJ2-5 and V is TRBV20-1; D is perhaps TRBD2 (5 bases). In germline, CDR1 is DFQATT, CDR2 SNEGSKA (reference sequence). V was pared by 2 bases and J by 0 bases, with 13 bases between. This CDR3 has 15 residues. As DNA, the CDR3 is TGCAGTGCTAGAACGCGGGCCTGGTACCAAGAGACCCAGTACTTC. It codes for CSARTRAWYQETQYF.

The gene calls are TRBV18 and TRBJ2-5; D is ambiguous. CDR1 and CDR2 (germline): KGHSH, LQKENI. The CDR3 covers 13 residues. Trimming removed 7 bases from V and 2 bases from J, with 11 bases in between. For the CDR3, the DNA is TGTGCCAGCTTACCGGTACAGCAAGAGACCCAGTACTTC. It yields the protein CASLPVQQETQYF.

This clonotype was seen ten or more times. The chain has TRBV2 and TRBJ2-5, with 7 bases that match TRBD2. CDR1 SNHLY and CDR2 FYNNEI come from the germline V gene. After removal of 6 bases from V and 5 bases from J, the junction contained 9 bases not matched to a gene. CDR3 length: 14 amino acids. Here the CDR3 DNA reads TGTGCCAGCAGCGACGCCCTGGGGGGGGAGACCCAGTACTTC. Protein sequence: CASSDALGGETQYF.

This clonotype came up many times. Since a much larger clone is just one base distant, this may be a read error. The chain couples TRBV7-9 to TRBJ2-7; a possible D gene is TRBD1 (5 bases). V shed 2 bases and J shed 5 bases, with 7 bases lying between them. Looked up from germline, CDR1 is SEHNR and CDR2 is FQNEAQ (reference sequence). The CDR3 totals 12 residues. The CDR3 DNA is TGTGCCAGCAGCTTACAGGGCCACGAGCAGTACTTC. As protein: CASSLQGHEQYF.

This clonotype was recorded at least ten times. In nucleotides, the CDR3 is TGTGCCAGCAGCCTTGGACAAGGAGGAGGCTACACCTTC. Translating gives CASSLGQGGGYTF. This chain joins TRBV3-1 and TRBJ1-2; TRBD1 is a possible D gene (5 bases). Germline CDR1 LGHDT, CDR2 YNNKEL (reference sequence). This CDR3 contains 13 residues. V lost 4 bases, J lost 8 bases, and 14 bases lay in between.

The sample holds many counts of this clonotype. The genes are TRBV18 and TRBJ1-2; no clear D. Germline V gives CDR1 KGHSH, CDR2 LQKENI. The V end lost 0 bases, the J end lost 0 bases, and 11 bases lay between the germline ends. This CDR3 is 16 amino acids long. DNA for the CDR3: TGTGCCAGCTCACCACCGTCGGCACGAGCTAACTATGGCTACACCTTC. It yields the protein CASSPPSARANYGYTF. The full variable domain, its missing parts supplied by reference TRBV18 and TRBJ1-2, is NAGVMQNPRHLVRRRGQEARLRCSPMKGHSHVYWYRQLPEEGLKFMVYLQKENIIDESGMPKERFSAEFPKEGPSILRIQQVVRGDSAAYFCASSPPSARANYGYTFGSGTRLTVV.

This clonotype came up many times. The chain links TRBV28 to TRBJ2-4, with a possible D match to TRBD1 (5 bases). The CDR3 is 14 amino acids. Between the trimmed V and J ends, which lost 2 bases and 8 bases, there was a span of 13 bases. Germline CDR1 is MDHEN and CDR2 is SYDVKM. The chain's CDR3 is CASSLPTGVDIQYF. The CDR3 coding sequence is TGTGCCAGCAGTTTACCCACAGGAGTAGACATTCAGTACTTC.

This clonotype came up many times. The rearrangement uses TRBV20-1 and TRBJ2-7; D is uncertain. This CDR3 spans 13 amino acids. The ends were cut back, 6 bases at V and 2 bases at J, with 14 bases in the middle. Germline-derived CDR1 and CDR2 are DFQATT and SNEGSKA (reference sequence). CDR3 sequence reads: CSANPLITYEQYF. The CDR3 DNA follows: TGCAGTGCCAATCCCCTAATAACCTACGAGCAGTACTTC.

The table lists this clonotype with many counts. This chain links TRBV14 with TRBJ1-5; D not certain. V was cut by 0 bases and J by 7 bases, with 7 bases left in between. CDR1 and CDR2 (germline): SGHDN, FVKESK. CDR3 length: 13 residues. The CDR3 region is CASSQDVGQPQHF. CDR3 nucleotides: TGTGCCAGCAGCCAAGATGTGGGCCAGCCCCAGCATTTT.

This clonotype has ten or more counts. This chain joins TRBV6-1 and TRBJ2-1, with D perhaps matching TRBD2 (6 bases). V lost 3 bases, J lost 3 bases, and 12 bases lay in between. The CDR3 contains 15 residues. Germline loops: CDR1 MNHNS, CDR2 SASEGT. The DNA for the CDR3 is TGTGCCAGCAGTGAGACCCGGGGAGGCTACAATGAGCAGTTCTTC. Its protein product is CASSETRGGYNEQFF.

The CDR3 sequence: CASSLLGPPLGNEKLFF. DNA for the CDR3: TGTGCCAGCAGCTTGTTGGGACCCCCACTGGGGAATGAAAAACTGTTTTTT. The genes are TRBV5-5 and TRBJ1-4; D is perhaps TRBD1 (5 bases). V lost 1 base and J lost 5, with 18 bases in between. The CDR3 has 17 amino acids. Germline CDR1 is SGHKS and CDR2 is YYEKEE (reference sequence).

This clonotype was counted many times. The V call is TRBV5-1, the J call TRBJ2-7, with D perhaps matching TRBD1 or TRBD2 (6 bases each). This CDR3 spans 14 amino acids. V lost 1 base and J 2 bases, leaving 10 bases between the germline ends. CDR1 and CDR2 (germline): SGHRS, YFSETQ. The CDR3 nucleotides are TGCGCCAGCAGCTTGTCCGGGGGCACCTACGAGCAGTACTTC. It translates to CASSLSGGTYEQYF.

This clonotype appeared a single time. The rearrangement joins TRBV12-3 or TRBV12-4 to TRBJ2-3; 14 nucleotides line up with TRBD2. Trimming took 7 bases from V and 2 from J; bases not matched to a gene: 5. This CDR3 contains 16 residues. CDR3 sequence reads: CASKRLAGGYTDTQYF. The CDR3 nucleotides are TGTGCCAGCAAAAGACTAGCGGGAGGGTACACAGATACGCAGTATTTT.

Worth noting for this clonotype: Its ends do not fully match the called genes, so a read error is possible. This chain links TRBV2 with TRBJ2-5; 11 nucleotides align to TRBD2. This CDR3 contains 11 residues. Germline CDR1 is SNHLY and CDR2 is FYNNEI. The CDR3 loop reads CATLTSGATDF. CDR3 coding DNA: TGTGCCACCCTGACTAGCGGGGCCACGGACTTC.

This clonotype occurred many times. The chain is built from TRBV18 and TRBJ2-1; 13 bases fit TRBD2. This CDR3 is built from 15 residues. Germline V CDR1 and CDR2: KGHSH, LQKENI. Germline trimming cut 2 bases from V and 11 bases from J; bases unmatched to any gene: 6. The CDR3 DNA reads as TGTGCCAGCTCACCAATCGGGACTAGCGGGACCAAGCAGTTCTTC. This encodes CASSPIGTSGTKQFF.

In its sample, this clonotype was seen many times. J is TRBJ2-3 and V is TRBV7-6; D perhaps matches TRBD2 (5 bases). The CDR3 has 17 residues. Germline CDR1 is SGHVS and CDR2 is FNYEAQ. V lost 5 bases and J lost 2, with 20 bases in between. CDR3 bases: TGTGCCAGCAGCCTAAACCCACGATGGCGGGCCACAGATACGCAGTATTTT. Translation gives CASSLNPRWRATDTQYF.

This clonotype has only a few counts. J is TRBJ1-3 and V is TRBV2; TRBD1 is a possible D gene (5 bases). The CDR3 extends over 14 amino acids. Trimming removed 8 bases from V and 0 bases from J, with 11 bases in between. The V gene's germline CDR1 is SNHLY and CDR2 FYNNEI. CDR3 in amino acids: CASLETVSGNTIYF. In DNA form, the CDR3 reads TGTGCCAGCCTCGAGACAGTCTCTGGAAACACCATATATTTT. Variable domain in full (rest from reference TRBV2 and TRBJ1-3): EPEVTQTPSHQVTQMGQEVILRCVPISNHLYFYWYRQILGQKVEFLVSFYNNEISEKSEIFDDQFSVERPDGSNFTLKIRSTKLEDSAMYFCASLETVSGNTIYFGEGSWLTVV.

This clonotype was detected many times. V is TRBV5-1 and J is TRBJ2-3; D might be TRBD1 (7 bases). This CDR3 has 16 residues. Trimming pared 0 bases from V and 5 bases from J, leaving 16 bases between. Germline CDR1 and CDR2: SGHRS and YFSETQ. CDR3 loop: CASSLETPGGKDTQYF. The CDR3 DNA follows: TGCGCCAGCAGCTTGGAAACCCCAGGGGGGAAAGATACGCAGTATTTT.

At least ten counts were recorded for this clonotype. This chain uses TRBV20-1 with TRBJ2-5; D is ambiguous. The V end was cut by 3 bases, the J end by 5 bases, with 10 bases between. The length of the CDR3 is 12 residues. Germline values: CDR1 DFQATT, CDR2 SNEGSKA (reference sequence). The CDR3 DNA reads as TGCAGTGCTAGTTGGCTGACTGAGACCCAGTACTTC. As protein: CSASWLTETQYF.

This clonotype was counted at least ten times. J is TRBJ1-2 and V is TRBV7-2, with 8 bases that match TRBD1. The CDR3 consists of 17 residues. Germline CDR1 reads SGHTA; CDR2 reads FQGNSA. With V trimmed by 6 bases and J by 0 bases, 12 bases remained unmatched. The CDR3 coding sequence is TGTGCCAGCAGGAAGGACAGGGAGGTTGATTCTAACTATGGCTACACCTTC. Its protein product is CASRKDREVDSNYGYTF.

This clonotype was counted at least ten times. This chain connects TRBV5-1 to TRBJ2-3, with D possibly being TRBD2 (6 bases). CDR1 and CDR2 from the germline V gene are SGHRS and YFSETQ. Trimming cost V 6 bases and J 2 bases, with 10 bases left between them. The CDR3 totals 13 residues. The CDR3 here is CASNPGVTDTQYF. The CDR3 nucleotides are TGCGCCAGCAATCCGGGGGTCACAGATACGCAGTATTTT.

This clonotype was found many times. The chain recombines TRBV20-1 with TRBJ1-6, with a possible D match to TRBD1 (5 bases). The germline V and J ends were trimmed by 5 bases and 9 bases, with 17 bases remaining between them. The CDR3 runs 14 residues. CDR1 is DFQATT, CDR2 SNEGSKA, per germline (reference sequence). The DNA of the CDR3 is TGCAGTGCTCTTTTGGGGGTAGAAGGTTCACCCCTCCACTTT. Protein: CSALLGVEGSPLHF.

At least ten counts were recorded for this clonotype. DNA for the CDR3: TGCGCCAGCAGCGATATTGGACAGGGCTCCTACGAGCAGTACGTC. Protein sequence: CASSDIGQGSYEQYV. This chain links TRBV10-1 with TRBJ2-7, with 8 bases identical to TRBD1. The CDR3 extends over 15 amino acids. The junction had 7 bases not matched to a gene; V was cut back by 6 bases and J by 0 bases. Germline-derived CDR1 and CDR2 are WNHNN and SYGVQD (reference sequence).